Listed below are T cell receptor beta chains from one sample, sequenced in a study of radiotherapy plus CTLA-4 blockade in lung cancer. Generated by immunoSEQ multiplex PCR, the TCRdb table keeps only in-frame clones and is missing some. This table has approximately 78,000 clones, roughly 80% appearing once. Specimen: peripheral blood, collected from a patient treated with radiotherapy plus ipilimumab. The receptors were sampled from a human donor with non-small cell lung cancer who had a complete response to radiotherapy plus ipilimumab. Each CDR3 is given with its conserved first and last residue. Each record gives: clone size, J gene, D gene, V gene, CDR3 protein, CDR3 DNA. D genes are given only for firm matches. Not every row has a clone size; where given, it reads once, few, many or a size class.

NA | TRBJ1-5 | NA | TRBV7-2 | CASSLGKSGRSNQPQHF | TGTGCCAGCAGCTTAGGTAAGTCGGGACGGTCGAATCAGCCCCAGCATTTT
NA | TRBJ2-7 | NA | TRBV7-8 | CASSLVMVVTPYEQYF | TGTGCCAGCAGCTTAGTAATGGTGGTTACGCCCTACGAGCAGTACTTC
NA | TRBJ2-3 | TRBD2 | TRBV10-1 | CASSGGLAGESDTQYF | TGCGCCAGCAGTGGAGGACTAGCGGGAGAATCAGATACGCAGTATTTT
NA | TRBJ1-2 | NA | TRBV30 | CAWSLGAYGYTF | TGTGCCTGGAGTTTGGGGGCCTATGGCTACACCTTC
few | TRBJ1-5 | NA | TRBV6-5 | CASSYSAGDQPQHF | TGTGCCAGCAGTTACTCGGCAGGGGATCAGCCCCAGCATTTT
NA | TRBJ2-7 | NA | TRBV18 | CASSPPGGGPHEQYF | TGTGCCAGCTCACCACCGGGCGGAGGGCCCCACGAGCAGTACTTC
NA | TRBJ1-1 | NA | TRBV5-1 | CASNPTVRTENTEAFF | TGCGCCAGCAACCCAACCGTCAGGACAGAGAACACTGAAGCTTTCTTT
NA | TRBJ2-5 | NA | TRBV27 | CASSSSFPLLGVEETQYF | TGTGCCAGCAGTTCGAGTTTCCCGCTTTTAGGTGTGGAAGAGACCCAGTACTTC
NA | TRBJ1-6 | NA | TRBV30 | CAWSWGRGITSSGISSYNSPLHF | TGTGCCTGGAGTTGGGGTCGGGGGATTACGTCTTCTGGGATTAGCTCCTATAATTCACCCCTCCACTTT
NA | TRBJ1-3 | NA | TRBV15 | CATGPRSGNTIYF | TGTGCCACCGGGCCAAGATCTGGAAACACCATATATTTT